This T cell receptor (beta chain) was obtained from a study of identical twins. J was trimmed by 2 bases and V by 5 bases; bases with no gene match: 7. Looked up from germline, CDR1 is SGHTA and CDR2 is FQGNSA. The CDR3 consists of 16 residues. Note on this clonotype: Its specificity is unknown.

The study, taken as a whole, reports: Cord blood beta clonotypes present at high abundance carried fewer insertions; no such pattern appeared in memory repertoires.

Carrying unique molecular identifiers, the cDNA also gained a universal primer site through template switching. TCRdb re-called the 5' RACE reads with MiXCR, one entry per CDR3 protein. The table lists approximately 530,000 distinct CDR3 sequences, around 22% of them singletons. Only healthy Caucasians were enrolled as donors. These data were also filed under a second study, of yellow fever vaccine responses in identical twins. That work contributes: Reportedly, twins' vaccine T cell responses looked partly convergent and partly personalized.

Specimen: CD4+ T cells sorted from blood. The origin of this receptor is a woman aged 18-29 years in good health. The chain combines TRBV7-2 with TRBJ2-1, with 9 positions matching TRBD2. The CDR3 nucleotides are TGTGCCAGCAGCCTGGAAGCTAGCGGGACCTACAATGAGCAGTTCTTC. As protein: CASSLEASGTYNEQFF. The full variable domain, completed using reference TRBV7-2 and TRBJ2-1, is GAGVSQSPSNKVTEKGKDVELRCDPISGHTALYWYRQSLGQGLEFLIYFQGNSAPDKSGLPSDRFSAERTGGSVSTLTIQRTQQEDSAVYLCASSLEASGTYNEQFFGPGTRLTVL.